The 16 T cell receptor beta chains reported below all come from one sample, sequenced in a study of control samples from healthy donors and cancer patients. TCRdb's table, derived via immunoSEQ multiplex PCR, lists solely in-frame clones and lacks some. Seen here are tens of thousands of clones, around nine tenths observed once, and the top ten hold over 3%. Sequenced input: blood. Source of these receptors: a woman aged 18-35 years in good health.

This clone was picked up one time. This chain uses TRBV6-5 with TRBJ2-3, with D maybe TRBD2 (5 bases). V was cut by 6 bases and J by 5 bases, with 15 bases left in between. CDR3 length equals 14 residues. Germline CDR1 MNHEY, CDR2 SVGAGI. CDR3 protein: CASSKTFGGDTQYF. The DNA for the CDR3 is TGTGCCAGCAGCAAAACATTCGGAGGAGATACGCAGTATTTT.

The chain carries TRBV6-2 or TRBV6-3 and TRBJ2-3; TRBD1 or TRBD2 may be the D gene (5 bases each). The CDR3 spans 15 residues. Germline V gene lookup returns CDR1 MNHEY and CDR2 SVGEGT. Trimming cost V 2 bases and J 4 bases, with 13 bases left between them. For the CDR3, the DNA is TGTGCCAGCAGTTACGAGATGGGGGTATCAGATACGCAGTATTTT. Amino acid sequence: CASSYEMGVSDTQYF.

V usage is TRBV5-1 and J usage is TRBJ2-2, with 11 bases that match TRBD1. CDR1 SGHRS and CDR2 YFSETQ come from the germline V gene. The CDR3 runs 14 residues. J gave up 6 bases and V 6 bases, and 4 bases lay outside the gene matches. This CDR3 is CASTLGQGAGELFF. The CDR3 nucleotides read TGCGCCAGCACCCTGGGACAGGGGGCCGGGGAGCTGTTTTTT.

In regard to this clone: The germline gene is not matched at one end of the junction; a read error may be the cause. Other nucleotide sequences in the sample specify the same CDR3. The chain carries TRBV24-1 and TRBJ2-7; TRBD2 is a possible D gene (6 bases). Germline CDR1 is KGHDR and CDR2 is SFDVKD. The CDR3 loop spans 18 amino acids. This CDR3 reads CATSDPEWRGQQSYEQYF. Here the CDR3 DNA reads TGTGCCACCAGTGATCCAGAGTGGCGGGGCCAACAGTCCTATGAGCAGTACTTC.

This chain uses TRBV7-9 with TRBJ2-1; 9 bases are a match to TRBD1. This CDR3 has 19 amino acids. After removal of 5 bases from V and 7 bases from J, the junction contained 21 bases not matched to a gene. Germline CDR1 is SEHNR and CDR2 is FQNEAQ (reference sequence). CDR3 loop: CASSQPLRGQGRLQNEQFF. CDR3 bases: TGTGCCAGCAGCCAGCCTCTACGGGGACAGGGAAGGCTCCAGAATGAGCAGTTCTTC.

CDR3 nucleotides: TGTGCCAGCACCCCCGGACTTCACGCTGGAAACACCATATATTTT. It specifies CASTPGLHAGNTIYF. The chain uses TRBV6-5 and TRBJ1-3; D call uncertain. Trimming left V 7 bases short and J 2 bases short, with 15 bases between. This CDR3 spans 15 amino acids. From germline, CDR1 is MNHEY and CDR2 SVGAGI.

CDR3: CASSWGSEGPQISYEQYF. The CDR3 DNA reads as TGTGCCAGCAGTTGGGGATCCGAGGGACCGCAAATCTCCTACGAGCAGTACTTC. J is TRBJ2-7 and V is TRBV6-2 or TRBV6-3, with D perhaps being TRBD1 or TRBD2 (5 bases each). The V and J ends lost 4 bases and 0 bases respectively, with 22 bases between them. The CDR3 loop spans 18 amino acids. Germline values: CDR1 MNHEY, CDR2 SVGEGT.

The DNA for the CDR3 is TGCAGCGTTGAAGGTACCCCAGGACAGGGGAACACTGAAGCTTTCTTT. Protein product: CSVEGTPGQGNTEAFF. The chain has TRBV29-1 and TRBJ1-1, with TRBD1 matching 8 bases. The V gene end was trimmed by 1 base and the J gene end by 1 base; junction bases not matched to a gene: 8. This CDR3 comprises 16 residues. Germline loops: CDR1 SQVTM, CDR2 ANQGSEA.

The chain employs TRBV18 and TRBJ1-1; possibly TRBD1 for D (5 bases). V gave up 3 bases and J gave up 1 base, with 6 bases separating them. CDR1 KGHSH and CDR2 LQKENI come from the germline V gene. The CDR3 runs 13 residues. CDR3 loop: CASSPGGNTEAFF. The CDR3 coding sequence is TGTGCCAGCTCACCGGGGGGGAACACTGAAGCTTTCTTT.

This chain connects TRBV7-2 to TRBJ2-7; D remains ambiguous. The CDR3 length is 12 residues. Trimming shortened V by 5 bases and J by 6 bases, and 11 bases separated the two germline ends. Germline values: CDR1 SGHTA, CDR2 FQGNSA. The CDR3 nucleotides are TGTGCCAGCAGCCTGAGAATCCGCGAGCAGTACTTC. Its protein is CASSLRIREQYF.

Remarks on this clone: Different DNA sequences within this sample yield the same CDR3. This chain connects TRBV5-4 to TRBJ1-1; D gene ambiguous. Between the trimmed V and J ends, which lost 0 bases and 4 bases, there was a span of 7 bases. The germline CDR1 and CDR2 sequences are SGHNT and YYREEE (reference sequence). CDR3 length equals 13 residues. The CDR3 protein is CASSLGPGTEAFF. The DNA of the CDR3 is TGTGCCAGCAGCTTGGGGCCGGGCACTGAAGCTTTCTTT.

The rearrangement joins TRBV18 to TRBJ1-4; 11 bases fit TRBD1. The germline CDR1 and CDR2 sequences are KGHSH and LQKENI. Trimming cost V 3 bases and J 4 bases; bases outside gene matches: 7. The CDR3 sequence is 17 residues long. The CDR3 loop is CASSPDRGRFGNEKLFF. CDR3 bases: TGTGCCAGCTCACCGGACAGGGGGCGGTTTGGTAATGAAAAACTGTTTTTT.

V gene TRBV4-1 combines with J gene TRBJ2-7, with D perhaps matching TRBD2 (6 bases). The germline V gene encodes CDR1 MGHRA and CDR2 YSYEKL. The CDR3 is made up of 16 amino acids. V lost 1 base, J lost 0 bases, and 13 bases lay in between. CDR3 region: CASSQGAPGSSYEQYF. The DNA of the CDR3 is TGCGCCAGCAGCCAAGGGGCCCCCGGGAGCTCCTACGAGCAGTACTTC.

This chain connects TRBV7-9 to TRBJ2-3; D gene uncertain. The CDR3 is 13 amino acids. Germline assignment: CDR1 SEHNR and CDR2 FQNEAQ (reference sequence). Trimming left V 4 bases short and J 5 bases short, with 10 bases between. The CDR3 region is CASSWPGGDTQYF. CDR3 coding DNA: TGTGCCAGCAGCTGGCCAGGCGGAGATACGCAGTATTTT.

This clone was detected once. The chain is built from TRBV5-1 and TRBJ1-2; D remains unclear. This CDR3 has 11 amino acids. Germline V gene data show CDR1 as SGHRS and CDR2 as YFSETQ. V lost 3 bases to trimming and J lost 4 bases, with 4 bases between them. CDR3 protein: CASSSVYGYTF. The CDR3 nucleotides are TGCGCCAGCAGCTCGGTCTATGGCTACACCTTC.

The rearrangement joins TRBV6-5 to TRBJ1-1; D not certain. Germline loops: CDR1 MNHEY, CDR2 SVGAGI. The CDR3 extends over 13 amino acids. V lost 8 bases and J lost 0, with 10 bases in between. CDR3 sequence reads: CASLFAMNTEAFF. CDR3 DNA sequence: TGTGCCAGCCTCTTCGCCATGAACACTGAAGCTTTCTTT.